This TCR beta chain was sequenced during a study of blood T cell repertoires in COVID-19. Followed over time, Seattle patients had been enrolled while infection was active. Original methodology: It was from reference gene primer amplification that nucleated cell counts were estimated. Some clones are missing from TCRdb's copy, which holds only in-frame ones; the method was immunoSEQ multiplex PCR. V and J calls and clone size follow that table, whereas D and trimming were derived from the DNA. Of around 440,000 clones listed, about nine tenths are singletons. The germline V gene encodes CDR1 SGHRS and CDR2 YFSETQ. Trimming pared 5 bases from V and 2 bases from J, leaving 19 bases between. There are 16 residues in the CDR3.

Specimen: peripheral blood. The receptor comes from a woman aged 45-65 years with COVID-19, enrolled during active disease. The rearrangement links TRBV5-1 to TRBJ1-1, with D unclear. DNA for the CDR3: TGCGCCAGCAGTCAATCATCCCAGCGGATTAACACTGAAGCTTTCTTT. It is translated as CASSQSSQRINTEAFF.